Each of the 14 T cell receptor beta chains below was sequenced from the same sample in a study of Ad26.COV2.S vaccination and SARS-CoV-2 variants. This table comes from immunoSEQ multiplex PCR, and its TCRdb copy is limited to in-frame clones, with some not included. The sample has roughly 350,000 clones, roughly 89% seen once. Treatment denoted: around 19 received Ad26.COV2.S at low or high dose, single or two shots; several received placebo; per-sample allocation not given. Day 63 after the first injection of vaccine or placebo was the sampling time. Sequencing was performed on peripheral blood, taken in a trial of Ad26.COV2.S vaccine versus placebo. These receptors originate from a person between 18 and 65 years old who received the Ad26.COV2.S COVID-19 vaccine or a placebo.

The rearrangement links TRBV2 to TRBJ2-5; 8 nucleotides match TRBD1. CDR1 and CDR2 (germline): SNHLY, FYNNEI. J gave up 5 bases and V 7 bases, and 9 bases lay outside the gene matches. The CDR3 is 14 amino acids. CDR3 nucleotides: TGTGCCAGCACTCGACAGGGGTTTGGGGAGACCCAGTACTTC. This codes for CASTRQGFGETQYF.

The chain combines TRBV2 with TRBJ2-5, with 7 bases aligning to TRBD2. The CDR3 contains 14 residues. The germline V gene encodes CDR1 SNHLY and CDR2 FYNNEI. V gave up 4 bases and J gave up 5 bases; unmatched junction bases: 7. Here the CDR3 reads CASSALGGEETQYF. For the CDR3, the DNA is TGTGCCAGCAGTGCCCTGGGAGGGGAGGAGACCCAGTACTTC.

The chain has TRBV10-3 and TRBJ1-6; no clear D gene. This CDR3 region has 13 residues. Trimming cost V 6 bases and J 5 bases, with 8 bases left between them. Germline CDR1 and CDR2: ENHRY and SYGVKD. CDR3 nucleotides: TGTGCCATCAGAAACATAAATAATTCACCCCTCCACTTT. It is translated as CAIRNINNSPLHF.

The gene calls are TRBV5-1 and TRBJ2-7; maybe TRBD1 (5 bases). Germline V gives CDR1 SGHRS, CDR2 YFSETQ. Trimming pared 0 bases from V and 6 bases from J, leaving 10 bases between. The CDR3 runs 13 residues. The CDR3: CASSLGGPIEQYF. CDR3 in DNA: TGCGCCAGCAGCTTGGGGGGCCCGATCGAGCAGTACTTC.

J is TRBJ2-5 and V is TRBV6-1; D might be TRBD1 (6 bases). Germline V lookup: CDR1 MNHNS, CDR2 SASEGT. Trimming removed 3 bases at V and 4 bases at J, with 21 bases between. The CDR3 has 17 amino acids. CDR3 nucleotide sequence: TGTGCCAGCAGTGAGCTTTATGGCAGGGGCAAGCCAGAGACCCAGTACTTC. This sequence encodes CASSELYGRGKPETQYF.

This sequence joins TRBV19 and TRBJ2-2; D is perhaps TRBD2 (6 bases). Trimming stripped 3 bases from V and 1 base from J, with 18 bases between. The CDR3 spans 18 residues. CDR1 is LNHDA, CDR2 SQIVND, per germline (reference sequence). The CDR3 sequence is CASSIPLGGAGNTGELFF. DNA for the CDR3: TGTGCCAGTAGTATTCCTTTAGGAGGGGCTGGGAACACCGGGGAGCTGTTTTTT.

The chain couples TRBV14 to TRBJ2-7; TRBD1 is a possible D gene (5 bases). The CDR3 sequence is 13 residues long. CDR1 and CDR2 (germline): SGHDN, FVKESK. Trimming removed 3 bases at V and 7 bases at J, with 13 bases between. The CDR3 loop reads CASSQGPVGEQYF. Here the CDR3 DNA reads TGTGCCAGCAGCCAGGGGCCGGTGGGGGAGCAGTACTTC.

The chain joins TRBV29-1 to TRBJ1-1, with 7 bases fitting TRBD1. J gave up 4 bases and V 7 bases, and 15 bases lay outside the gene matches. The CDR3 covers 15 residues. Germline CDR1 and CDR2: SQVTM and ANQGSEA. The CDR3 protein is CSASTRSTGFTEAFF. The CDR3 DNA reads as TGCAGCGCATCTACAAGGTCGACAGGGTTCACTGAAGCTTTCTTT. The whole variable domain, filled in from reference TRBV29-1 and TRBJ1-1, reads SAVISQKPSRDICQRGTSLTIQCQVDSQVTMMFWYRQQPGQSLTLIATANQGSEATYESGFVIDKFPISRPNLTFSTLTVSNMSPEDSSIYLCSASTRSTGFTEAFFGQGTRLTVV.

The V and J genes are TRBV9 and TRBJ1-1, with D hard to call. The V gene's germline CDR1 is SGDLS and CDR2 YYNGEE. Between the trimmed V and J ends, which lost 1 base and 5 bases, there was a span of 9 bases. This CDR3 region has 13 residues. The CDR3 sequence: CASSVPPGTEAFF. The CDR3 region has the DNA TGTGCCAGCAGCGTACCCCCGGGTACTGAAGCTTTCTTT.

This chain links TRBV2 with TRBJ2-1, with TRBD2 matching over 7 bases. This CDR3 is 16 amino acids long. The J segment lost 1 base and the V segment lost 4 bases, leaving 7 bases of the junction unmatched. Germline V CDR1 and CDR2: SNHLY, FYNNEI. CDR3 sequence: CASSGDGGGSYNEQFF. The CDR3 DNA is TGTGCCAGCAGTGGGGATGGGGGGGGATCCTACAATGAGCAGTTCTTC.

This chain connects TRBV3-1 (or the pseudogene TRBV3-2) to TRBJ1-5, with 8 bases matching TRBD1. Germline lookup yields CDR1 LGHDT and CDR2 YNNKEL (reference sequence). V gave up 4 bases and J gave up 5 bases; unmatched junction bases: 1. The CDR3 loop spans 13 amino acids. The CDR3 spells CASSRQGYQPQHF. In DNA, the CDR3 is TGTGCCAGCAGCCGACAGGGGTATCAGCCCCAGCATTTT.

The chain employs TRBV29-1 and TRBJ2-1; weak D call: TRBD2 (5 bases). Germline V lookup: CDR1 SQVTM, CDR2 ANQGSEA. The germline V and J ends were trimmed by 4 bases and 2 bases, with 9 bases remaining between them. This CDR3 is built from 13 residues. The DNA for the CDR3 is TGCAGCGTTGGGAGGCTGACCTACAATGAGCAGTTCTTC. It translates to CSVGRLTYNEQFF.

The CDR3 loop reads CASSLGTGFFNFQETQYF. For the CDR3, the DNA is TGTGCCAGCAGCTTGGGGACAGGGTTCTTCAATTTCCAAGAGACCCAGTACTTC. This chain joins TRBV5-5 and TRBJ2-5, with 8 bases identical to TRBD1. This CDR3 has 18 residues. Germline loops: CDR1 SGHKS, CDR2 YYEKEE (reference sequence). Trimming cost V 0 bases and J 1 base; bases outside gene matches: 11.

V and J are TRBV7-2 and TRBJ1-5; unclear D gene. From germline, CDR1 is SGHTA and CDR2 FQGNSA. Between the trimmed V and J ends, which lost 4 bases and 0 bases, there was a span of 10 bases. The CDR3 is made up of 15 amino acids. The CDR3 DNA reads TGTGCCAGCAGCTCTTACAGACATAGCAATCAGCCCCAGCATTTT. Translating gives CASSSYRHSNQPQHF.